The sequence of this T cell receptor beta chain was determined in a study of blood T cell repertoires in COVID-19. In the original workflow: Estimation of nucleated cell counts relied on the amplification of reference gene primers. Assay: immunoSEQ multiplex PCR; the TCRdb copy retains only in-frame clones and omits some. V and J calls plus clone size are reproduced from that table; the DNA served to infer D and trimming. The data contain 150,000 to 200,000 clones, 80% to 90% of them singletons. Germline V gives CDR1 SGHTA, CDR2 FQGNSA. The CDR3 has 15 amino acids. J gave up 6 bases and V 8 bases, and 14 bases lay outside the gene matches.

This clonotype was obtained from a man aged 18 to 29 who had recovered from COVID-19. Sequencing input: peripheral blood. The V and J genes are TRBV7-2 and TRBJ2-3; 7 bases are shared with TRBD2. CDR3 bases: TGTGCCAGCCGGTGGCGCGGGAGTACGGTGGATACGCAGTATTTT. This encodes CASRWRGSTVDTQYF.